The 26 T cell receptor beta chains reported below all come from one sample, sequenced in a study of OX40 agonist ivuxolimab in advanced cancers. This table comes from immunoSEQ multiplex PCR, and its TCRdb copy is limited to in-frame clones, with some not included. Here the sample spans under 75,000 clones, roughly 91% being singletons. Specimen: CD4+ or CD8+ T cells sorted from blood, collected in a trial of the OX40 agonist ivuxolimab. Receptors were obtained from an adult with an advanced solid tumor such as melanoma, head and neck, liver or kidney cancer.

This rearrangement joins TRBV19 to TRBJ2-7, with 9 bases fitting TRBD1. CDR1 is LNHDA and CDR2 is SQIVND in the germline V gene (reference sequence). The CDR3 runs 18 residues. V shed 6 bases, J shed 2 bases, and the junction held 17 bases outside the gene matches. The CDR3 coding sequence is TGTGCCAGTAGCATATCCGGGACAGGGACCTTCGCTCCCTACGAGCAGTACTTC. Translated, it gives CASSISGTGTFAPYEQYF.

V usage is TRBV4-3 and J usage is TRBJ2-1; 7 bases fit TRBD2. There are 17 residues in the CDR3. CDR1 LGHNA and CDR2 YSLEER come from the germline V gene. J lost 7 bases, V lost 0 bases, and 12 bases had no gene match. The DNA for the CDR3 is TGCGCCAGCAGCCAAGATGTAGGCGGGGGAGTTCCAAATGAGCAGTTCTTC. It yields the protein CASSQDVGGGVPNEQFF.

CDR3 sequence reads: CASRLSRRFTDTQYF. CDR3 nucleotide sequence: TGTGCCAGCAGGTTGAGTAGGCGATTCACAGATACGCAGTATTTT. The V gene is TRBV27, the J gene TRBJ2-3; D remains unclear. Germline loops: CDR1 MNHEY, CDR2 SMNVEV (reference sequence). The CDR3 has 15 amino acids. Trimming removed 6 bases from V and 2 bases from J, with 15 bases in between.

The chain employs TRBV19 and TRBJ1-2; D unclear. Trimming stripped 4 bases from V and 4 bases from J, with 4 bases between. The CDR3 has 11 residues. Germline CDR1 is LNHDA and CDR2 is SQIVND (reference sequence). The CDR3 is CASSSGYGYTF. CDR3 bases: TGTGCCAGTAGTAGTGGCTATGGCTACACCTTC.

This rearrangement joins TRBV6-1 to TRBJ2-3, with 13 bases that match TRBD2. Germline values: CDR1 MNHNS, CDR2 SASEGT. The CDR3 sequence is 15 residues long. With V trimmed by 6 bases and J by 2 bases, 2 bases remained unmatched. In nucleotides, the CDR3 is TGTGCCAGCAGGGGACTAGCGGGGCTCACAGATACGCAGTATTTT. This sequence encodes CASRGLAGLTDTQYF.

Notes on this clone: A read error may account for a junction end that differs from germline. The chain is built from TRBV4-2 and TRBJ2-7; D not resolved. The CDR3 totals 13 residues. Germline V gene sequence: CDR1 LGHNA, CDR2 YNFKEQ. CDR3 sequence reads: CASSQDIRSLRDF. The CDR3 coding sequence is TGTGCCAGCAGCCAAGACATACGTTCGCTAAGGGACTTC.

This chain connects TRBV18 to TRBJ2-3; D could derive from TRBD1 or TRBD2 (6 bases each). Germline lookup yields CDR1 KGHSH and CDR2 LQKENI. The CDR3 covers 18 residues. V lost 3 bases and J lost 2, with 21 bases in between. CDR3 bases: TGTGCCAGCTCACCGGGTCCAATACGGGGGCCTTCCACAGATACGCAGTATTTT. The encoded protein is CASSPGPIRGPSTDTQYF.

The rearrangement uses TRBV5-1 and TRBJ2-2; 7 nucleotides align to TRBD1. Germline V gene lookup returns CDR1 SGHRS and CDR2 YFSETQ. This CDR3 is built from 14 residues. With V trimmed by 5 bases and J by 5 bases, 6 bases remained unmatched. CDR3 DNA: TGCGCCAGCAGACCGGGACAGATGACCGGGGAGCTGTTTTTT. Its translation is CASRPGQMTGELFF.

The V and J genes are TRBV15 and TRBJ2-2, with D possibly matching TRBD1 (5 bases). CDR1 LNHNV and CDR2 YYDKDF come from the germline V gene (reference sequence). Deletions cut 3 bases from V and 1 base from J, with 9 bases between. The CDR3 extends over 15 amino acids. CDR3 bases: TGTGCCACCAGCAGGCCGACAGTGAACACCGGGGAGCTGTTTTTT. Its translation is CATSRPTVNTGELFF. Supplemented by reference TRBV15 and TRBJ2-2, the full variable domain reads DAMVIQNPRYQVTQFGKPVTLSCSQTLNHNVMYWYQQKSSQAPKLLFHYYDKDFNNEADTPDNFQSRRPNTSFCFLDIRSPGLGDTAMYLCATSRPTVNTGELFFGEGSRLTVL.

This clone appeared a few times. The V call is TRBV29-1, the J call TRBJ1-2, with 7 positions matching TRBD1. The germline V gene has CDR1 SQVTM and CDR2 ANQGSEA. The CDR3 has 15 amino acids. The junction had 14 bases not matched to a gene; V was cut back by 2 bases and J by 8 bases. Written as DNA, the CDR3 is TGCAGCGTTGAAAAGAGGCATAGGGGGCGCAGGGGCTACACCTTC. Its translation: CSVEKRHRGRRGYTF.

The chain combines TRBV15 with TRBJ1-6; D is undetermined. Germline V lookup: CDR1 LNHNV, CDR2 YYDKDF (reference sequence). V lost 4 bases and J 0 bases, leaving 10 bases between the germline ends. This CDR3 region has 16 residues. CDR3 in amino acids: CATSTLWSSYNSPLHF. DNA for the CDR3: TGTGCCACCAGCACCCTGTGGAGCTCCTATAATTCACCCCTCCACTTT.

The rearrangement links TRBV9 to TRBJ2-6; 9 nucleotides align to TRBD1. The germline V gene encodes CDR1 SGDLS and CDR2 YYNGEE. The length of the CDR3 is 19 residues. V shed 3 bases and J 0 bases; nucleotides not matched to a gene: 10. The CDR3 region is CASSAPGGQGLSGANVLTF. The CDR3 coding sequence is TGTGCCAGCAGCGCCCCGGGGGGACAGGGCCTCTCTGGGGCCAACGTCCTGACTTTC.

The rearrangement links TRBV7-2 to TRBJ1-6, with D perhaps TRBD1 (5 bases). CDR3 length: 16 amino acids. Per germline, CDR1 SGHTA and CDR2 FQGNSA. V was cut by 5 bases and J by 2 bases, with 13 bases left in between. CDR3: CASSPSLGAYNSPLHF. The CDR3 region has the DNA TGTGCCAGCAGCCCCAGTTTGGGGGCCTATAATTCACCCCTCCACTTT.

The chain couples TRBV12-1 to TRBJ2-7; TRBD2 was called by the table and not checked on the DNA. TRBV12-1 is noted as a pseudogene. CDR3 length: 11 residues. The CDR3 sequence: CASSGRSQQYF. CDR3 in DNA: TGTGCCAGCAGCGGTAGAAGCCAGCAGTACTTC.

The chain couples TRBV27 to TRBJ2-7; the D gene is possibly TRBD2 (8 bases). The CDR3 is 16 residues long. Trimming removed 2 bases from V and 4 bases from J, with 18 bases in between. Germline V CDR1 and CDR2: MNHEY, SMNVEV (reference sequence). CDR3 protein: CASSLGTRGGGYEQYF. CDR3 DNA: TGTGCCAGCAGTTTAGGGACTAGAGGGGGCGGGTACGAGCAGTACTTC.

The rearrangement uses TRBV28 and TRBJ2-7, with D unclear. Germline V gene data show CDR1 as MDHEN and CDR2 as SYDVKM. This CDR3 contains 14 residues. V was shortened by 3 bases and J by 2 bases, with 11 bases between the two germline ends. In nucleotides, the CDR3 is TGTGCCAGCAGTTTCACGGTGGCCCCCTACGAGCAGTACTTC. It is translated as CASSFTVAPYEQYF.

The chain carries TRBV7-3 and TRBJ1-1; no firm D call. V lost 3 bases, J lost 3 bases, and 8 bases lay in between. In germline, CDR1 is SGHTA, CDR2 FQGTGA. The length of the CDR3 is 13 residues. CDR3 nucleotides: TGTGCCAGCAGCTTCGAGAGAGACACTGAAGCTTTCTTT. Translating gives CASSFERDTEAFF.

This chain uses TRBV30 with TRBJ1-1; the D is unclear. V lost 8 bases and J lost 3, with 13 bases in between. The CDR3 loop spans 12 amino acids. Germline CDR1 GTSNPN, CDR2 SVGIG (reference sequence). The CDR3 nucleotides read TGTGCCGGCTGCTTAGCTTACACTGAAGCTTTCTTT. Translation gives CAGCLAYTEAFF. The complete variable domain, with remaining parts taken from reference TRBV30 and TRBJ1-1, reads SQTIHQWPATLVQPVGSPLSLECTVEGTSNPNLYWYRQAAGRGLQLLFYSVGIGQISSEVPQNLSASRPQDRQFILSSKKLLLSDSGFYLCAGCLAYTEAFFGQGTRLTVV.

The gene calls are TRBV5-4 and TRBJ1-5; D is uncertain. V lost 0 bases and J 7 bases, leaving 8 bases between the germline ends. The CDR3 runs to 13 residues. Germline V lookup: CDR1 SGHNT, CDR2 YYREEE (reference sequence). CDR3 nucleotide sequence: TGTGCCAGCAGCTTGGACGTGGGGCAGCCCCAGCATTTT. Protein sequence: CASSLDVGQPQHF. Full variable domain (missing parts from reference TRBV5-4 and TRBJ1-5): ETGVTQSPTHLIKTRGQQVTLRCSSQSGHNTVSWYQQALGQGPQFIFQYYREEENGRGNFPPRFSGLQFPNYSSELNVNALELDDSALYLCASSLDVGQPQHFGDGTRLSIL.

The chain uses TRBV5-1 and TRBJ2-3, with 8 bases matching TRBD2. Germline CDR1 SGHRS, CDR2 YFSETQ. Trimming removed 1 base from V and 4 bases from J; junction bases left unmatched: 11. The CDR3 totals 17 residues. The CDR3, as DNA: TGCGCCAGCAGCTTGCGACCGGGAGGGCCTCGTCCAGATACGCAGTATTTT. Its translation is CASSLRPGGPRPDTQYF.

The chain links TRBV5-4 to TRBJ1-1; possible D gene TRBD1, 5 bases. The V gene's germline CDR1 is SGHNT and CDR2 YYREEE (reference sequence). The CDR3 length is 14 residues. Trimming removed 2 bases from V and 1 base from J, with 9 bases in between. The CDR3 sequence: CASSLGARNTEAFF. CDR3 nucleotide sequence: TGTGCCAGCAGCTTAGGGGCGAGGAACACTGAAGCTTTCTTT.

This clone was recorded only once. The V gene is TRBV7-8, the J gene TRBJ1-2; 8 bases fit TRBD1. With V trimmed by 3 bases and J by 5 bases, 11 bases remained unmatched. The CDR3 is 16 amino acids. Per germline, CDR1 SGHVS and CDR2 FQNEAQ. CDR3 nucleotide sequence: TGTGCCAGCAGCTTGGGGACAGGTCGAGGTGTGTATGGCTACACCTTC. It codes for CASSLGTGRGVYGYTF. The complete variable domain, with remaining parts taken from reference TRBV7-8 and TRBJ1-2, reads GAGVSQSPRYKVAKRGQDVALRCDPISGHVSLFWYQQALGQGPEFLTYFQNEAQLDKSGLPSDRFFAERPEGSVSTLKIQRTQQEDSAVYLCASSLGTGRGVYGYTFGSGTRLTVV.

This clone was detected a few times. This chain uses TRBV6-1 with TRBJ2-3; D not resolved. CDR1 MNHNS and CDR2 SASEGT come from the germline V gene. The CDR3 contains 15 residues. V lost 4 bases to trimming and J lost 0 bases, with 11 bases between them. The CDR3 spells CASSGAPRSTDTQYF. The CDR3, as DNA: TGTGCCAGCAGTGGGGCTCCAAGGAGCACAGATACGCAGTATTTT.

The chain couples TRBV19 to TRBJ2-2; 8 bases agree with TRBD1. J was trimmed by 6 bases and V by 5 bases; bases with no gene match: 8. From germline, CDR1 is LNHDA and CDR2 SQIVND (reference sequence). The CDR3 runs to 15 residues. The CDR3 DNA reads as TGTGCCAGTAGTCCGGGGACAGGAGGATCCGGGGAGCTGTTTTTT. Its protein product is CASSPGTGGSGELFF.

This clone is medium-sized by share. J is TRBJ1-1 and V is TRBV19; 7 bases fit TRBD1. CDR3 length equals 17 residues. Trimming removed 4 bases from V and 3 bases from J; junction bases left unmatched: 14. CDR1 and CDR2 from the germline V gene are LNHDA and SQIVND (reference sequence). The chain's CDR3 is CASSKRQGRSGDTEAFF. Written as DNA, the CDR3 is TGTGCCAGTAGTAAACGACAGGGACGTAGTGGGGACACTGAAGCTTTCTTT.

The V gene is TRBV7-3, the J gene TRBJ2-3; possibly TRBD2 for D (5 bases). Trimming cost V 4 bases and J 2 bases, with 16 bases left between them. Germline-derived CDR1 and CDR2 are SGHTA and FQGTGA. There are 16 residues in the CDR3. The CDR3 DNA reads TGTGCCAGCAGCTCAACCTCCCAGCGGTACACAGATACGCAGTATTTT. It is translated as CASSSTSQRYTDTQYF.